The sequence of this T cell receptor (beta chain) was determined in a study of identical twins (dated by TCRdb to about 2016). For context, the study as a whole: To test whether fetal clonotypes persist, the study used deep sequencing on TCR alpha and beta repertoires from monozygotic twins, unrelated adults of various ages, and cord blood. To rule out contamination, the twin experiments were replicated at different times with different library preparation protocols.

The method behind the library was 5' RACE. Instrument used: Illumina HiSeq 2000. A universal primer binding site was added through template switching, and the final cDNA carried a unique molecular identifier so that TCR cDNA molecules could be counted accurately. First-strand cDNA for TCR alpha and beta chains was synthesized from specific primers in the conserved constant-segment region. To control for contamination, each cDNA library was double barcoded with a SMART-Mk sample barcode plus Illumina barcodes. TruSeq adapter sequences, together with Illumina sample barcodes, were added in two successive PCR steps. TCR alpha and beta cDNA libraries were sequenced on the Illumina HiSeq platform with custom primers. Concerning the study's data processing: MiGEC was used to process raw reads and extract unique molecular identifiers, and MiXCR was used to find CDR3 positions. Recombination models were inferred per individual with the repgenHMM and IGoR tools using an EM algorithm. Shared clonotype analysis was performed with the tcR package in R, normalizing sharing by the product of cloneset sizes. Out-of-frame nonproductive sequences were analyzed to study raw recombination free of thymic and clonal selection effects. The public reads were run again by TCRdb, first through fastp at Q25 and then through MiXCR, and only productive beta chains were kept. Rows are combined by CDR3 protein, so each entry shows the most common genes and DNA. The V and J calls reflect TCRdb's pipeline rather than the authors' work. In this sample the table shows 300,000 to 400,000 distinct CDR3 sequences, roughly 9% of which occur a single time. Of the sample, approximately 9.3% is held by the ten largest clones.

This clonotype showed up many times. Its target antigen remains unknown. Per-base qualities were not stored, and no clone one base away is much larger. Every donor was a healthy Caucasian. Three unrelated non-twin adults were also sequenced: a male aged 18 to 30, a male aged 50 to 60 and a female aged 50 to 60. Miltenyi CD45RO+ enrichment and human naive T-cell isolation kits were used to isolate memory (CD45RO+) and naive T cells from PBMC. On the study overall, not on this receptor specifically: Compared with coincidental sharing between unrelated individuals, an excess of low generation-probability sequences was observed among out-of-frame TCR alpha sequences shared between twins. Out-of-frame TCR alpha sharing in monozygotic twins was systematically underestimated by recombination models, whereas sharing between unrelated individuals was in agreement with the recombination models. Invariant T cells such as MAIT and iNKT could partly confound zero-insertion analyses, although diverse VJ usage argued against such confounding for most clonotypes. Because the same donors could not be followed over many years, the conclusions depended on cross-sectional statistical analysis. A weaker excess of twin sharing was found in beta out-of-frame sequences because the signal-to-noise ratio was lowered by fewer shared sequences. Abundant cord blood beta clonotypes carried fewer insertions; young adult naive repertoires showed a weaker similar trend, while memory repertoires showed none.

Based on the germline V gene, the CDR1 and CDR2 sequences are SQVTM and ANQGSEA. The CDR3 holds 17 amino acids from the cysteine to the phenylalanine. Of all the DNA, just the CDR3 is kept, 51 bases in frame from base 1. V lost 5 bases and J lost 7 bases, and the count of bases not matched to a germline gene is 15. The chain is encoded by TRBV29-1 joined to TRBJ2-1; 12 junctional bases match TRBD2. The TCR was taken from a woman aged 45-65 years in good health. Specimen: naive T cells sorted from blood. Reading the label with the study, this specimen's cell subset or site is: cells isolated with a human naive T-cell isolation kit. At the DNA level, the sequence is TGCAGCGTTCCGGGACTAGCGGGTTTAGGGGTAAGAAATGAGCAGTTCTTC. Translation gives CSVPGLAGLGVRNEQFF.